In this sample, the clone carrying this T cell receptor beta chain turned up a few times. Antigen unknown. There are 13 residues in the CDR3. Germline loops: CDR1 SGHDT, CDR2 YYEEEE. The V end was cut by 0 bases, the J end by 7 bases, with 11 bases between. TCRdb fed the 5' RACE reads into MiXCR, producing one record per CDR3 protein. The sample contains about 210,000 distinct CDR3 sequences, around 27% of which appear only once. The data stem from a study of T-cell memory formation after mild COVID-19. Points from the study as a whole: CD4/CD8 balance held among clones contracting day 15 to 85, and later expanders leaned CD4+. Still unconfirmed is whether the second-wave clones peaking on day 37 recognized SARS-CoV-2.

The sequenced sample consisted of PBMCs or a T cell subset sorted from them (not recorded which). The sequence was collected from an adult woman who had mild COVID-19 (a few samples of this study predate the infection). Cell type and time point are not known. V and J are TRBV5-6 and TRBJ2-7, with unresolved D. The CDR3, as DNA: TGTGCCAGCAGCTTGGTCGGATTGGGAGAGCAGTACTTC. It yields the protein CASSLVGLGEQYF.